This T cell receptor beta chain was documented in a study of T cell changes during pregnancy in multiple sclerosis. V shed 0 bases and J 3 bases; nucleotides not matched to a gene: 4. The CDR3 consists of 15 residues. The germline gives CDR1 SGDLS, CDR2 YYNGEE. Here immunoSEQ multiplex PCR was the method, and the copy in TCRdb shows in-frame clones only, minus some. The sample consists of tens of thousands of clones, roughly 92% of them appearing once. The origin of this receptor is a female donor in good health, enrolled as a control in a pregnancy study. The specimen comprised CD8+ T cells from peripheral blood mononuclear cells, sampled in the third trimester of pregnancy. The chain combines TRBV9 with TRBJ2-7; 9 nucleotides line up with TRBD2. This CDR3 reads CASSVAETSGYEQYF. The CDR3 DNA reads TGTGCCAGCAGCGTAGCAGAGACTAGCGGCTACGAGCAGTACTTC.